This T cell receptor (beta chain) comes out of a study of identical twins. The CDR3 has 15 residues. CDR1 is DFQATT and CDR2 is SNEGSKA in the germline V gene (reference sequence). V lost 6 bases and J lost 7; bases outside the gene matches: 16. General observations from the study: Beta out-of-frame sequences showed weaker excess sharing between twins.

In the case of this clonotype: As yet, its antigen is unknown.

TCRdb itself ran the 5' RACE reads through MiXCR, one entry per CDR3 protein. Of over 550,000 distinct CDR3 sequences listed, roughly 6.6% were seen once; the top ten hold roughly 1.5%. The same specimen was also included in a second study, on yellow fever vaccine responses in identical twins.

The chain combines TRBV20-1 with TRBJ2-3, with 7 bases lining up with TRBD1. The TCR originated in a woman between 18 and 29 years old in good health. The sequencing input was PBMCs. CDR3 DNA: TGCAGTGCCTCAGGGGGAGAAAGTGGAATTCATACGCAGTATTTT. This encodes CSASGGESGIHTQYF.